This T cell receptor beta chain was identified in a study of the immune and genomic landscape of osteosarcoma. Study-wide points: Roughly five repertoires, each under 100 clonotypes, were dominated by one hyperexpanded clone. Average productive clonality was 0.09, with a maximum of roughly 0.3. Clonality was benchmarked against external normal skin and healthy blood data. Productive clonality stayed low overall, though C3 exceeded C1.

Osteosarcoma specimens were post-treatment primary, local recurrence and metastasis tumors from poor-prognosis patients. Libraries were prepared by immunoSEQ multiplex PCR; TCRdb keeps only in-frame clonotypes and omits some of them. The data hold some 10,000 clones, with approximately 70% observed a single time. A few counts support this clone. Its antigen is not identified. V lost 3 bases to trimming and J lost 4 bases, with 7 bases between them. Per germline, CDR1 MNHNY and CDR2 SVGAGI (reference sequence). CDR3 length: 13 amino acids. The sample taken for sequencing was osteosarcoma tumor tissue from the lung. The clonotype comes from a human donor with osteosarcoma. The chain joins TRBV6-6 to TRBJ1-5; no firm D call. The CDR3 is CASSYVQNQPQHF. The CDR3 DNA reads TGTGCCAGCAGTTATGTCCAAAATCAGCCCCAGCATTTT.